The 30 T cell receptor beta chains below all came from one sample that was sequenced in a study of cytomegalovirus exposure and HLA in healthy donors. The protocol was immunoSEQ multiplex PCR, while the TCRdb copy is restricted to in-frame clones and leaves out a portion. Of about 150,000 clones listed, 85% to 90% were seen once; the top ten hold less than 2.5%. The sample was PBMCs. Receptor source: a human donor in good health.

The V and J genes are TRBV28 and TRBJ1-3, with D maybe TRBD1 (6 bases). The V end lost 6 bases, the J end lost 4 bases, and 25 bases lay between the germline ends. The CDR3 is made up of 18 amino acids. Looked up from germline, CDR1 is MDHEN and CDR2 is SYDVKM. The CDR3 protein is CASSLPHYRAARGNTIYF. DNA of the CDR3: TGTGCCAGCAGCCTGCCTCATTACAGGGCTGCAAGAGGAAACACCATATATTTT.

This clone was detected a few times. The V and J genes are TRBV6-1 and TRBJ1-2, with 9 bases fitting TRBD1. The V segment lost 6 bases and the J segment 8 bases; nucleotides outside the gene matches: 10. The CDR3 runs to 14 residues. The germline CDR1 and CDR2 sequences are MNHNS and SASEGT. The CDR3 sequence is CASRTGTGRYGYTF. The CDR3 nucleotides read TGTGCCAGCAGAACCGGGACAGGGCGTTACGGCTACACCTTC.

The CDR3 DNA reads TGTGCCAGCAGGGCCGGGACAGCTAACACCGGGGAGCTGTTTTTT. This translates into CASRAGTANTGELFF. The genes are TRBV5-4 and TRBJ2-2; TRBD1 agrees at 7 bases. The length of the CDR3 is 15 residues. The V segment lost 5 bases and the J segment 2 bases; nucleotides outside the gene matches: 6. Looked up from germline, CDR1 is SGHNT and CDR2 is YYREEE (reference sequence).

The chain recombines TRBV27 with TRBJ2-7; 9 nucleotides agree with TRBD1. The CDR3 runs 19 residues. The ends lost 4 bases at V and 2 bases at J; junction bases unmatched: 18. From germline, CDR1 is MNHEY and CDR2 SMNVEV (reference sequence). In DNA, the CDR3 is TGTGCCAGCAGTTCCAACGAACTCAGACAGGGGGTTTCCCCCTACGAGCAGTACTTC. This codes for CASSSNELRQGVSPYEQYF.

V and J are TRBV2 and TRBJ1-6, with 7 nucleotides matching TRBD1. The CDR3 runs to 17 residues. CDR1 SNHLY and CDR2 FYNNEI come from the germline V gene. The CDR3: CARDRITGGSYNSPLHF. The DNA of the CDR3 is TGTGCAAGGGACAGAATTACCGGAGGCTCCTATAATTCACCCCTCCACTTT.

In DNA, the CDR3 is TGCGCCAGCAGCCAAGGGCCCCGGGGAAGCTATGGCTACACCTTC. Protein sequence: CASSQGPRGSYGYTF. The chain joins TRBV4-1 to TRBJ1-2; D call uncertain. The CDR3 has 15 amino acids. Trimming stripped 1 base from V and 4 bases from J, with 13 bases between. Germline CDR1 MGHRA, CDR2 YSYEKL.

This chain links TRBV29-1 with TRBJ2-5, with TRBD2 matching over 10 bases. Germline CDR1 and CDR2: SQVTM and ANQGSEA. J was trimmed by 5 bases and V by 6 bases; bases with no gene match: 6. This CDR3 has 13 residues. The CDR3 loop reads CSVPTSGLETQYF. In DNA form, the CDR3 reads TGCAGCGTCCCGACTAGCGGGCTGGAGACCCAGTACTTC.

Regarding this clone: At one of its ends the junction is not consistent with the germline gene, which may arise from a read error. This sequence joins TRBV20-1 and TRBJ1-1; a possible D gene is TRBD1 (5 bases). The germline gives CDR1 DFQATT, CDR2 SNEGSKA (reference sequence). This CDR3 has 11 residues. In nucleotides, the CDR3 is TGCAGTGCCCAATCGGACACCGAAGCTTTCTTT. Translation gives CSAQSDTEAFF.

The CDR3 protein is CASSSGSPDTEAFF. Written as DNA, the CDR3 is TGTGCCAGCAGCTCGGGATCGCCAGACACTGAAGCTTTCTTT. J is TRBJ1-1 and V is TRBV7-8; D not certain. Germline CDR1 and CDR2: SGHVS and FQNEAQ. V lost 4 bases and J lost 3, with 12 bases in between. The CDR3 length is 14 residues.

The V and J genes are TRBV6-6 and TRBJ2-3, with D possibly TRBD2 on 6 matching bases. Germline-derived CDR1 and CDR2 are MNHNY and SVGAGI (reference sequence). The CDR3 extends over 16 amino acids. V lost 6 bases to trimming and J lost 5 bases, with 21 bases between them. CDR3 protein: CASSSPSGPGVDTQYF. The DNA for the CDR3 is TGTGCCAGCAGCTCACCATCGGGGCCGGGGGTAGATACGCAGTATTTT.

This clone was seen more than once but under ten times. The chain combines TRBV28 with TRBJ2-7, with 8 bases that match TRBD1. J gave up 6 bases and V 4 bases, and 5 bases lay outside the gene matches. The CDR3 consists of 13 residues. Looked up from germline, CDR1 is MDHEN and CDR2 is SYDVKM. The CDR3 nucleotides read TGTGCCAGCAGTTCGGGGACAGGTGGCGAGCAGTACTTC. Translated: CASSSGTGGEQYF.

This clone showed up just a few times. The CDR3 sequence: CASAGPAGGYTF. DNA of the CDR3: TGTGCCTCAGCGGGGCCAGCGGGAGGCTACACCTTC. The chain recombines TRBV6-5 with TRBJ1-2, with D possibly TRBD1 on 5 matching bases. V was cut by 11 bases and J by 8 bases, with 18 bases left in between. CDR1 MNHEY and CDR2 SVGAGI come from the germline V gene. CDR3 length: 12 amino acids.

The sample holds a few counts of this clone. J is TRBJ2-1 and V is TRBV29-1, with a possible D match to TRBD1 (6 bases). The CDR3 runs to 17 residues. Germline V gene sequence: CDR1 SQVTM, CDR2 ANQGSEA. Between the trimmed V and J ends, which lost 4 bases and 0 bases, there was a span of 19 bases. The CDR3 is CSVVGQGPSSSYNEQFF. The CDR3 region has the DNA TGCAGCGTTGTCGGGCAGGGGCCGTCGAGCTCCTACAATGAGCAGTTCTTC.

This clone has just a few counts. V is TRBV7-9 and J is TRBJ1-5, with D perhaps matching TRBD1 (5 bases). V was pared by 3 bases and J by 4 bases, with 10 bases between. The germline gives CDR1 SEHNR, CDR2 FQNEAQ (reference sequence). The CDR3 has 14 residues. CDR3 in amino acids: CASSFSRDNQPQHF. The CDR3 region has the DNA TGTGCCAGCAGCTTCAGCAGGGATAATCAGCCCCAGCATTTT.

This chain connects TRBV7-3 to TRBJ1-3; D is undetermined. Germline V gene lookup returns CDR1 SGHTA and CDR2 FQGTGA. The V and J ends lost 5 bases and 0 bases respectively, with 5 bases between them. The CDR3 is made up of 13 amino acids. CDR3 sequence: CASSPLSGNTIYF. The DNA for the CDR3 is TGTGCCAGCAGCCCCCTCTCTGGAAACACCATATATTTT.

CDR3 in DNA: TGTGCCAGCAGTGGGACAGGGGGCGGATACCTGACTTTC. It encodes CASSGTGGGYLTF. V gene TRBV7-3 combines with J gene TRBJ2-6; 12 nucleotides match TRBD1. This CDR3 region has 13 residues. Germline V lookup: CDR1 SGHTA, CDR2 FQGTGA. Trimming cost V 6 bases and J 15 bases; bases outside gene matches: 6.

CDR3 sequence (DNA): TGTGCCAGCAGTTTCAACGGGGGGGAGCAGTACTTC. Translation: CASSFNGGEQYF. This chain connects TRBV6-5 to TRBJ2-7, with 7 bases aligning to TRBD2. Germline V CDR1 and CDR2: MNHEY, SVGAGI. The CDR3 is 12 amino acids. The V and J ends lost 4 bases and 7 bases, in that order; junction bases with no gene match: 4.

This rearrangement joins TRBV19 to TRBJ2-6; D call uncertain. Per the germline V gene, CDR1 is LNHDA and CDR2 is SQIVND (reference sequence). The CDR3 covers 15 residues. V was cut by 4 bases and J by 2 bases, with 9 bases left in between. Here the CDR3 reads CASSKRSAGANVLTF. CDR3 DNA sequence: TGTGCCAGTAGTAAGAGGTCGGCTGGGGCCAACGTCCTGACTTTC.

This chain links TRBV6-1 with TRBJ1-2; D is unclear. This CDR3 contains 12 residues. In germline, CDR1 is MNHNS, CDR2 SASEGT. V was shortened by 6 bases and J by 6 bases, with 11 bases between the two germline ends. This CDR3 reads CASSERGNGYTF. Here the CDR3 DNA reads TGTGCCAGCAGCGAAAGAGGAAATGGCTACACCTTC.

The chain carries TRBV20-1 and TRBJ2-7, with D tentatively TRBD2 (7 bases). V shed 3 bases and J shed 6 bases, with 9 bases lying between them. The germline V gene encodes CDR1 DFQATT and CDR2 SNEGSKA (reference sequence). This CDR3 has 11 amino acids. CDR3 residues: CSASGGLEQYF. The CDR3 DNA is TGCAGTGCTAGCGGGGGGCTCGAGCAGTACTTC.

This clone was counted a single time. CDR3 in DNA: TGTGCCAGCATTTCGGGGGACAGCTCTGGAAACACCATATATTTT. Its protein is CASISGDSSGNTIYF. V gene TRBV6-1 combines with J gene TRBJ1-3, with TRBD1 matching over 7 bases. The CDR3 is 15 residues long. V was pared by 7 bases and J by 0 bases, with 6 bases of the junction left unmatched. Germline lookup yields CDR1 MNHNS and CDR2 SASEGT.

This clone was found once. The chain couples TRBV7-2 to TRBJ2-7; D is ambiguous. The CDR3 spans 13 residues. V lost 0 bases and J lost 3, with 6 bases in between. Germline V gene data show CDR1 as SGHTA and CDR2 as FQGNSA. The CDR3 spells CASSLAPLYEQYF. The CDR3 DNA sequence: TGTGCCAGCAGCTTAGCTCCCCTCTACGAGCAGTACTTC.

The chain recombines TRBV7-7 with TRBJ2-5; 7 bases agree with TRBD2. The J segment lost 5 bases and the V segment lost 2 bases, leaving 8 bases of the junction unmatched. The CDR3 runs 15 residues. Looked up from germline, CDR1 is SSHAT and CDR2 is FNYEAQ (reference sequence). The CDR3 loop reads CASSLSRERGETQYF. CDR3 DNA sequence: TGTGCCAGCAGCTTATCGCGGGAGCGGGGTGAGACCCAGTACTTC.

The chain employs TRBV5-4 and TRBJ1-5, with a weak D call TRBD1 (5 bases). Trimming cost V 4 bases and J 6 bases, with 20 bases left between them. The length of the CDR3 is 16 residues. CDR1 is SGHNT, CDR2 YYREEE, per germline (reference sequence). The CDR3: CASSTGLVGTVQPQHF. Here the CDR3 DNA reads TGTGCCAGCAGCACCGGTTTGGTGGGGACTGTTCAGCCCCAGCATTTT.

V and J are TRBV7-9 and TRBJ1-2; 10 bases align to TRBD1. CDR3 length: 13 residues. The J segment lost 4 bases and the V segment lost 5 bases, leaving 1 base of the junction unmatched. Germline CDR1 and CDR2: SEHNR and FQNEAQ (reference sequence). The CDR3 reads CASSRQGAYGYTF. CDR3 nucleotides: TGTGCCAGCAGCCGACAGGGGGCCTATGGCTACACCTTC.

This chain joins TRBV6-5 and TRBJ1-2; a possible D gene is TRBD1 (5 bases). Trimming cost V 6 bases and J 4 bases, with 12 bases left between them. The CDR3 length is 13 residues. The germline gives CDR1 MNHEY, CDR2 SVGAGI. This chain's CDR3 is CASSRTGVYGYTF. The CDR3 region has the DNA TGTGCCAGCAGCCGGACGGGGGTCTATGGCTACACCTTC.

The CDR3 loop reads CASSGGGLGGDTQYF. The CDR3 DNA is TGTGCCAGCAGTGGGGGGGGCCTCGGAGGAGATACGCAGTATTTT. The gene calls are TRBV6-1 and TRBJ2-3; D is perhaps TRBD2 (7 bases). The germline V and J ends were trimmed by 4 bases and 5 bases, with 16 bases remaining between them. CDR3 size: 15 residues. CDR1 is MNHNS and CDR2 is SASEGT in the germline V gene.

This clone is a singleton in its sample. J is TRBJ1-5 and V is TRBV7-9, with 10 nucleotides matching TRBD1. The CDR3 spans 15 residues. Germline trimming cut 5 bases from V and 8 bases from J; bases unmatched to any gene: 9. The germline CDR1 and CDR2 sequences are SEHNR and FQNEAQ (reference sequence). CDR3 region: CASSSGTGDFEPQHF. Written as DNA, the CDR3 is TGTGCCAGCAGCAGCGGGACAGGGGATTTTGAGCCCCAGCATTTT.

The chain combines TRBV25-1 with TRBJ1-2, with D tentatively TRBD1 (5 bases). The CDR3 contains 15 residues. Trimming took 0 bases from V and 4 from J, leaving 12 bases between them. Germline CDR1 and CDR2: MGHDK and SYGVNS. DNA of the CDR3: TGTGCCAGCAGTGAATATAGGGGCGGGGGCTATGGCTACACCTTC. Amino acid sequence: CASSEYRGGGYGYTF.

The V gene is TRBV9, the J gene TRBJ2-2; D possibly corresponds to TRBD1 (7 bases). In germline, CDR1 is SGDLS, CDR2 YYNGEE. V was cut by 4 bases and J by 7 bases, with 20 bases left in between. There are 16 residues in the CDR3. This chain's CDR3 is CASSPRDSGHGGELFF. CDR3 bases: TGTGCCAGCAGCCCGCGGGACAGTGGGCATGGCGGGGAGCTGTTTTTT.